This T cell receptor (beta chain) was captured in a study of vaccination and CD4 T cells after COVID-19 (dated by TCRdb to between 2021 and 2022). Context from the whole study: Convalescent patients had a positive SARS-CoV-2 result on nasal swab PCR, and of these patients, fewer than ten had mild disease and one had severe disease. Control cultures used a CEFX viral epitope pool as positive control, an HIV-1 Nef peptide pool as negative control, or no peptide. The convalescent cohort included six males and four females, with two Hispanic individuals, seven Caucasians, two Asians and one multiracial person. In some eleven COVID-19 convalescent patients and a few infection-naive healthy vaccine recipients, researchers compared the spike-specific CD4+ TCR repertoire from before mRNA vaccination with the repertoire from after. Participants got two doses of the Pfizer-BioNTech BNT162b2 vaccine (n=8) or two doses of the Moderna mRNA-1273 vaccine (n=2). Post-COVID blood samples were collected from convalescent patients a median of approximately 93 days after diagnosis, with a range of roughly 30 to 161 days. Culture stimuli were overlapping spike peptide pools from SARS-CoV-2 and from the common cold coronaviruses HCoV-NL63, HCoV-OC43 and HCoV-229E. Post-vaccine blood samples were obtained a median of about 77 days after the second vaccine dose, with a range of roughly 14 to 241 days.

The investigation overall reported the following: Only a relatively small number of convalescent patients were included in the study, and early timepoints following natural infection were not analyzed. Of the vaccine-specific clones found in convalescent patients, nearly all (304 of 307) were mono-reactive for SARS-CoV-2 spike instead of being cross-reactive with common cold coronaviruses. The median number of SARS-CoV-2-reactive clonotypes rose from 21 after infection to 38 after vaccination, but the change was not significant. Among the post-vaccine SARS-CoV-2-reactive clones in convalescent patients, a median about 86% showed up only after vaccination, which suggests vaccine-specific priming.

With regard to this clonotype: Its antigen is currently not known. One base away there is no much larger clone; base qualities are not given.

The protocol used for the library was PCR. DNA from cultured CD4+ T cells underwent TCR sequencing with the Oncomine TCR Beta short-read assay at the Johns Hopkins FTIC core. The QIAamp micro DNA kit was used to extract genomic DNA from the cultured CD4+ T cells. Oncomine TCR Beta libraries from cultured CD4+ T cells were pooled using unique dual indexes and sequenced on an Illumina iSeq 100. The authors' analysis ran thus. Non-productive sequences were removed, and CDR3s that did not start with C, did not end with F or W, or were shorter than 7 amino acids were discarded. The MANAFEST web application was used to identify antigen-specific clonotypes by comparing peptide-stimulated wells against reference wells and other culture wells. An FDR below 0.05, an odds ratio above 5, and a productive frequency above 0.1% in at least two of three replicate wells were required for clones to be considered positive. Clonotypes that were significantly expanded in both SARS-CoV-2 spike wells and at least one common cold coronavirus spike condition were defined as cross-reactive. Similarity between CDR3 sequences was evaluated in R version 3.6.1 using Levenshtein distances (stringdist) and unrooted phylogenetic trees (ape). TCRdb redid the processing of the public reads, applying fastp at Q25 and MiXCR, and retained in-frame beta chains. Identical CDR3 protein sequences are pooled into one entry, listed with their most common genes and DNA. These V and J calls originate from TCRdb's pipeline instead of the authors' own analysis. Within this sample are 6,000 to 6,500 distinct CDR3 sequences, with roughly 79% of them counted one time only. Less than 20% of the sample rests with the top ten.

The V end loses 3 bases and the J end loses 6 bases, and a stretch of 3 bases separates them. The CDR3 has 12 amino acids, counting the end cysteine and phenylalanine. Just CDR3 DNA is preserved here, 36 bases in frame from base 1. CDR1 is given as SEHNR and CDR2 as FQNEAQ, both from the germline V gene (reference sequence). Per the publication, the treatment or condition label means: roughly ten-day PBMC culture with coronavirus spike peptide pools or control peptides (ViraFEST assay). The study used the ViraFEST assay, which expanded antigen-specific T cells with peptide pools and then identified expanded clonotypes by TCR sequencing. Positive SARS-CoV-2 PCR tests in the convalescent patients dated from March to December 2020, before Alpha, Beta and Delta variants emerged in the United States. Fewer than 2.5 million PBMCs per well were cultured in IMDM with roughly 5% human AB serum and 8 to 10 IU/ml IL-2, plus 10 ug/ml peptide pools. Half of the culture medium was replaced with fresh IL-2-containing medium on days 3 and 7. After 10 to 11 days of culture, CD4+ T cells were isolated by negative selection with the EasySep CD4+ T cell isolation kit. PBMCs were separated from whole blood using Ficoll-Paque Plus gradient centrifugation and then either used fresh or cryopreserved at -140C. Triplicate wells were generally used for each culture condition.

The V and J genes are TRBV7-9 and TRBJ1-6; there is no confident call for the D gene. This TCR came from a human donor who had recovered from COVID-19. Sequencing was done on a sample of CD4+ T cells from blood, cultured in vitro. CDR3 loop: CASSLRNSPLHF. The DNA sequence is given as TGTGCCAGCAGCTTGCGTAATTCACCCCTCCACTTT.